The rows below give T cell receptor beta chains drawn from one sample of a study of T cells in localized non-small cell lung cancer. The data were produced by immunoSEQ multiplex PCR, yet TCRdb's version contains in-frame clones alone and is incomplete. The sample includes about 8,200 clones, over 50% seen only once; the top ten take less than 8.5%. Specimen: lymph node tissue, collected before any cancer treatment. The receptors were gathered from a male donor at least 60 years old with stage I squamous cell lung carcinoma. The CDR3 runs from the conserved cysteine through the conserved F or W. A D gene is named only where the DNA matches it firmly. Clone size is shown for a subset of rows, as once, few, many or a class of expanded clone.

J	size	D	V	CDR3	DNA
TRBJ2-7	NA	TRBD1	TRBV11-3	CASSLPGQAGEQYF	TGTGCCAGCAGCTTACCGGGACAGGCAGGCGAGCAGTACTTC
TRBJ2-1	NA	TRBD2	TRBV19	CASTPQRLAVGNEQFF	TGTGCCAGTACCCCGCAGAGACTAGCGGTTGGAAATGAGCAGTTCTTC
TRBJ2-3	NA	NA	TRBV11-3	CASSSDLRAPTDTQYF	TGTGCCAGCAGCTCAGACTTAAGGGCCCCCACAGATACGCAGTATTTT
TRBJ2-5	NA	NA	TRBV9	CASSVGADAETQYF	TGTGCCAGCAGCGTTGGGGCGGATGCGGAGACCCAGTACTTC
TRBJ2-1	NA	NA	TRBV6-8	CASRRSSWENEQFF	TGTGCCAGCAGGAGGTCCAGTTGGGAAAATGAGCAGTTCTTC
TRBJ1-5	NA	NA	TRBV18	CASSQQRNQPQHF	TGTGCCAGCTCGCAACAGAGGAATCAGCCCCAGCATTTT
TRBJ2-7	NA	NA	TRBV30	CAWSSPPGYEQYF	TGTGCCTGGAGCTCCCCCCCGGGCTACGAGCAGTACTTC
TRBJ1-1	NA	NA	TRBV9	CASSVAGGYTEAFF	TGTGCCAGCAGCGTAGCTGGGGGTTACACTGAAGCTTTCTTT
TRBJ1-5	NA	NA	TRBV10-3	CASTNIRQLYSNQPQHF	TGTGCCAGTACCAACATAAGACAGCTATATAGCAATCAGCCCCAGCATTTT
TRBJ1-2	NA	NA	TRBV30	CAWSLDGQIYGYTF	TGTGCCTGGAGTTTAGATGGGCAAATCTATGGCTACACCTTC
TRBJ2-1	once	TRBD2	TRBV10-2	CASRIGTSGYNEQFF	TGCGCCAGCCGGATCGGGACTAGCGGTTACAATGAGCAGTTCTTC
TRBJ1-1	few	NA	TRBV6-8	CASSYFPDTEAFF	TGTGCCAGCAGTTACTTCCCGGATACTGAAGCTTTCTTT
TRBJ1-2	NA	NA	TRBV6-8	CASSVEGRDGYTF	TGTGCCAGCAGTGTGGAGGGAAGGGATGGCTACACCTTC